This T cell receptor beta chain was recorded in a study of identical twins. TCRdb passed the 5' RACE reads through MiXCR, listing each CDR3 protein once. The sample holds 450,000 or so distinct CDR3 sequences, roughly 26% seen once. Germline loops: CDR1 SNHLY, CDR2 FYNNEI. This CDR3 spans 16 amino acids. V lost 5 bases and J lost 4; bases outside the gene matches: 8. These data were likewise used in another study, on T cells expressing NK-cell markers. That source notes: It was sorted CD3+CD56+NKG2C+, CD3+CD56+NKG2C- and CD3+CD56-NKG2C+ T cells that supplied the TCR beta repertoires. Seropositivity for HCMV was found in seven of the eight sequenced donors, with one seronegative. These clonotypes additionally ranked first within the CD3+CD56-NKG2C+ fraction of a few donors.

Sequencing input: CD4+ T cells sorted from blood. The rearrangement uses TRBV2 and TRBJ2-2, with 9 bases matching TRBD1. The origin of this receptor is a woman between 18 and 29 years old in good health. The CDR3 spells CASSPGTGTITGELFF. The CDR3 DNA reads TGTGCCAGCAGTCCCGGGACAGGGACTATCACCGGGGAGCTGTTTTTT. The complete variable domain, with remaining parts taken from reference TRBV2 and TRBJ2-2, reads EPEVTQTPSHQVTQMGQEVILRCVPISNHLYFYWYRQILGQKVEFLVSFYNNEISEKSEIFDDQFSVERPDGSNFTLKIRSTKLEDSAMYFCASSPGTGTITGELFFGEGSRLTVL.